This T cell receptor (beta chain) originates from a study of cytomegalovirus exposure and HLA in healthy donors. Study-wide findings and caveats: First-cohort TCR clusters tended to co-occur in the roughly 130 validation repertoires, a later analysis found.

Profiled with immunoSEQ multiplex PCR; TCRdb holds only in-frame clones, not every one. The data show around 100,000 clones, 85% seen once. A single count supports this clone. Its specificity is unknown. The CDR3 covers 20 residues. V dropped 0 bases and J dropped 0; count of bases not matched to a gene: 15. The V gene's germline CDR1 is SGHNT and CDR2 YYREEE (reference sequence). Sequenced: PBMCs. This chain joins TRBV5-4 and TRBJ1-5; 7 bases line up with TRBD1. The TCR was taken from a man aged 18 to 30 in good health and CMV-seropositive. The CDR3, as DNA: TGTGCCAGCAGCTTGGCAGTAGGACAGGTGGGGCCTTATAGCAATCAGCCCCAGCATTTT. Protein product: CASSLAVGQVGPYSNQPQHF. The entire variable domain, with the rest obtained from reference TRBV5-4 and TRBJ1-5, is as follows: ETGVTQSPTHLIKTRGQQVTLRCSSQSGHNTVSWYQQALGQGPQFIFQYYREEENGRGNFPPRFSGLQFPNYSSELNVNALELDDSALYLCASSLAVGQVGPYSNQPQHFGDGTRLSIL.